This is a list of T cell receptor beta chains from one sample in a study of early T cells in non-severe SARS-CoV-2 infection. TCRdb re-called the 5' RACE reads through MiXCR, storing one row per CDR3 protein. The sample lists about 58,000 distinct CDR3 sequences, 6.5% to 8.5% seen once, with under 3.5% in the top ten. Sequenced: whole blood. These receptors came from an adult who was a healthcare worker with PCR-confirmed SARS-CoV-2 infection or an uninfected control (not recorded which). Each CDR3 is given with its conserved first and last residue. A D gene is named only where the DNA matches it firmly. Only some rows state a clone size, as once, few, many or a class for expanded clones.

>14|NA|TRBJ2-7|TRBV7-3|NA
TGTGCCAGCAAGACCCAAGCGCAGAGCTACGAGCAGTACTTC
CASKTQAQSYEQYF
>18|TRBD2|TRBJ2-7|TRBV6-6|many
TGTGCCAGCAGTGCGGGCCTAGCGGGAGTTCTTAGCTCCTACGAGCAGTACTTC
CASSAGLAGVLSSYEQYF
>15|TRBD2|TRBJ2-1|TRBV11-2|NA
TGTGCCAGCAGACCTGGACTAGCGGGAGACAATGAGCAGTTCTTC
CASRPGLAGDNEQFF
>14|NA|TRBJ2-3|TRBV4-1|few
TGCGCCAGCAGCCAAGATGGTGGTCCGAGCACGCAGTATTTT
CASSQDGGPSTQYF
>14|NA|TRBJ2-1|TRBV5-6|many
TGTGCCAGCAGCCCCAGAAACCCGCGAAATGAGCAGTTCTTC
CASSPRNPRNEQFF
>14|TRBD2|TRBJ2-1|TRBV27|few
TGTGCCAGCAGTCCTCGACTAGCGGGACTTGAGCAGTTCTTC
CASSPRLAGLEQFF
>12|NA|TRBJ1-1|TRBV18|few
TGTGCCAGCTCACTTCTATGGACTGAAGCTTTCTTT
CASSLLWTEAFF
>13|NA|TRBJ1-5|TRBV3-1|many
TGTGCCAGCAGCCCCCCTGGAGGTCAGCCCCAGCATTTT
CASSPPGGQPQHF
>12|NA|TRBJ1-1|TRBV10-3|few
TGTGCCATCAGTTCTTGGAACACTGAAGCTTTCTTT
CAISSWNTEAFF
>14|TRBD2|TRBJ2-3|TRBV30|many
TGTGCCCAACGCACCGGGGGGAACACAGATACGCAGTATTTT
CAQRTGGNTDTQYF
>14|TRBD1|TRBJ2-5|TRBV28|few
TGTGCCAGCAGCCCGGGACAGGGCCCGGAGACCCAGTACTTC
CASSPGQGPETQYF
>10|NA|TRBJ2-7|TRBV6-4|many
TGTGCCAGCAGTGGAACCGAGCAGTACTTC
CASSGTEQYF
>15|TRBD2|TRBJ2-1|TRBV6-1|NA
TGTGCCAGCAGTGAAAATTGGGGAGGGTTAAATGAGCAGTTCTTC
CASSENWGGLNEQFF
>15|TRBD2|TRBJ2-1|TRBV7-8|few
TGTGCCAGCAGCTTAAGACTAGCGGGAGACAATGAGCAGTTCTTC
CASSLRLAGDNEQFF
>16|TRBD1|TRBJ2-6|TRBV28|many
TGTGCCAGCAGTGGACAGGGGTCGGTCGGGGCCAACGTCCTGACTTTC
CASSGQGSVGANVLTF
>13|NA|TRBJ2-1|TRBV6-1|many
TGTGCCAGCAGCGTGGACTTAACTGGGGGGCGGTTCTTC
CASSVDLTGGRFF
>13|TRBD1|TRBJ2-7|TRBV7-2|NA
TGTGCCAGCAGCTCACAGGGGGCGTACGAGCAGTACTTC
CASSSQGAYEQYF
>12|NA|TRBJ2-3|TRBV29-1|NA
TGCAGCGTTGGCGGGACCCAAGATACGCAGTATTTT
CSVGGTQDTQYF
>15|NA|TRBJ1-4|TRBV9|many
TGTGCCAGCAGCGCGACAACCGCAACTAATGAAAAACTGTTTTTT
CASSATTATNEKLFF
>15|TRBD1|TRBJ2-7|TRBV20-1|many
TGCAGTGCTAGAGATCCAACAGGGGGCGGGGACGAGCAGTACTTC
CSARDPTGGGDEQYF
>15|TRBD1|TRBJ2-1|TRBV18|few
TGTGCCAGCTCGCTGTCCGGACAGGCCATAAATGAGCAGTTCTTC
CASSLSGQAINEQFF
>16|TRBD2|TRBJ2-7|TRBV28|NA
TGTGCCAGCAGTTTATACCGACTAGCGGGAGTATACGAGCAGTACTTC
CASSLYRLAGVYEQYF
>12|TRBD2|TRBJ2-1|TRBV2|few
TGTGCCAGCAGCGCAACTGGGGAGGGCCGTTTCTTC
CASSATGEGRFF
>15|NA|TRBJ2-1|TRBV24-1|NA
TGTGCCACCCGGGACGTTCGGAGCCGATCCAATGAGCAGTTCTTC
CATRDVRSRSNEQFF
>15|NA|TRBJ2-1|TRBV30|NA
TGTGCCTGGAGTAGAGGGAGAGGGTCCTACAATGAGCAGTTCTTC
CAWSRGRGSYNEQFF
>15|NA|TRBJ2-3|TRBV3-1|NA
TGTGCCAGCAGCCAAGCTGGGGCAACCACAGATACGCAGTATTTT
CASSQAGATTDTQYF
>15|NA|TRBJ2-2|TRBV6-7|NA
TGTGCCAGCGGTTGCACATCCGGGAACACCGGGGAGCTGTTTTTT
CASGCTSGNTGELFF
>16|TRBD2|TRBJ2-3|TRBV11-2|NA
TGTGCCACCGCGGGACTAGCGGGAGGGAGCACAGATACGCAGTATTTT
CATAGLAGGSTDTQYF